One and the same sample provided the 16 T cell receptor beta chains below, sequenced in a study of regulatory T cells in long-lasting Graves disease. Time point of the sample: newly diagnosed GD, antithyroid drugs for less than 3 months. Extracted PBMC RNA gave rise to the TCR library. Researchers made TCR beta libraries by using iRepertoire HTBI primers and running Arm-PCR on CDR3 regions. TCRdb itself ran the multiplex PCR reads through MiXCR, one entry per CDR3 protein. The data contain about 380,000 distinct CDR3 sequences, around 16% of them singletons. The material sequenced was peripheral blood mononuclear cells (PBMCs), taken at new diagnosis, from a patient treated with antithyroid drugs. Receptor source: a female donor with Graves disease.

There are many counts of this clonotype. The chain couples TRBV20-1 to TRBJ1-4; 9 bases match TRBD1. This CDR3 has 13 amino acids. Germline CDR1 reads DFQATT; CDR2 reads SNEGSKA (reference sequence). V gave up 3 bases and J gave up 7 bases; unmatched junction bases: 3. DNA of the CDR3: TGCAGTGCTAGCGACAGGGGGAGTGAAAAACTGTTTTTT. Protein: CSASDRGSEKLFF.

This clonotype was recorded at least ten times. The V gene is TRBV12-3 or TRBV12-4, the J gene TRBJ2-5; 14 nucleotides align to TRBD2. The CDR3 totals 18 residues. V lost 6 bases to trimming and J lost 4 bases; unmatched junction nucleotides: 13. In nucleotides, the CDR3 is TGTGCCAGCAGCCCTCCCCCCTGGACTAGCGGGGGGAGAGAGACCCAGTACTTC. Translating gives CASSPPPWTSGGRETQYF.

This clonotype came up many times. The V and J genes are TRBV5-5 and TRBJ1-4; TRBD1 agrees at 9 bases. CDR1 is SGHKS, CDR2 YYEKEE, per germline (reference sequence). V gave up 1 base and J gave up 3 bases; unmatched junction bases: 10. CDR3 length: 18 amino acids. The CDR3: CASSLRGTGFDANEKLFF. DNA of the CDR3: TGTGCCAGCAGCTTGAGGGGGACAGGGTTTGACGCTAATGAAAAACTGTTTTTT.

The table lists this clonotype with many counts. V and J are TRBV30 and TRBJ2-4; D is uncertain. This CDR3 is 12 amino acids long. Trimming stripped 2 bases from V and 8 bases from J, with 10 bases between. From germline, CDR1 is GTSNPN and CDR2 SVGIG (reference sequence). The CDR3 nucleotides read TGTGCCTGGAGTCACGGTGGGGACATTCAGTACTTC. Its protein is CAWSHGGDIQYF. Complete variable domain (other parts from reference TRBV30 and TRBJ2-4): SQTIHQWPATLVQPVGSPLSLECTVEGTSNPNLYWYRQAAGRGLQLLFYSVGIGQISSEVPQNLSASRPQDRQFILSSKKLLLSDSGFYLCAWSHGGDIQYFGAGTRLSVL.

This clonotype was seen repeatedly, ten times or more. The J gene is TRBJ1-1, the V gene TRBV18; maybe TRBD1 (5 bases). Germline loops: CDR1 KGHSH, CDR2 LQKENI. The CDR3 length is 13 residues. Trimming pared 0 bases from V and 14 bases from J, leaving 16 bases between. CDR3 residues: CASSPPEGRTTFF. CDR3 coding DNA: TGTGCCAGCTCACCACCGGAGGGACGAACCACCTTCTTT.

This clonotype was seen at least ten times. The rearrangement links TRBV7-9 to TRBJ2-7, with D perhaps matching TRBD2 (6 bases). Looked up from germline, CDR1 is SEHNR and CDR2 is FQNEAQ (reference sequence). CDR3 length: 16 amino acids. V was cut by 4 bases and J by 1 base, with 17 bases left in between. CDR3 in amino acids: CASSSNPGLPSYEQYF. The CDR3 nucleotides are TGTGCCAGCAGCTCTAACCCCGGACTACCATCCTACGAGCAGTACTTC.

This clonotype was counted ten times or more. This sequence joins TRBV28 and TRBJ2-2; perhaps D is TRBD1 or TRBD2 (5 bases each). There are 15 residues in the CDR3. Germline loops: CDR1 MDHEN, CDR2 SYDVKM. The germline V and J ends were trimmed by 5 bases and 4 bases, with 14 bases remaining between them. The DNA for the CDR3 is TGTGCCAGCAGTGGGTACGGGACGGCCACCGGGGAGCTGTTTTTT. Translation gives CASSGYGTATGELFF.

Remarks on this clonotype: This could be a read error, since a much larger clone is one nucleotide away. This chain joins TRBV29-1 and TRBJ2-7; tentatively, D is TRBD1 (6 bases). The CDR3 has 15 residues. V was shortened by 2 bases and J by 7 bases, with 21 bases between the two germline ends. Germline CDR1 SQVTM, CDR2 ANQGSEA. DNA of the CDR3: TGCAGCGTTGAACTCCTCACAGCAGGGGACAATGAGCAGTACTTC. Protein sequence: CSVELLTAGDNEQYF.

This clonotype has ten or more counts. This rearrangement joins TRBV9 to TRBJ1-2, with 7 bases fitting TRBD1. The V gene's germline CDR1 is SGDLS and CDR2 YYNGEE. CDR3 length equals 16 residues. V trimming: 0 bases; J trimming: 4 bases; junction bases outside the gene matches: 9. CDR3: CASSVGRGRSSYGYTF. CDR3 DNA sequence: TGTGCCAGCAGCGTAGGTAGGGGGCGATCATCCTATGGCTACACCTTC.

This clonotype was counted only a few times. This chain links TRBV12-3 or TRBV12-4 with TRBJ2-1, with TRBD2 matching over 9 bases. This CDR3 region has 17 residues. V dropped 7 bases and J dropped 8; count of bases not matched to a gene: 18. CDR3 residues: CASTLRGGRGGQDEQFF. CDR3 bases: TGTGCCAGCACCCTAAGGGGGGGGCGGGGGGGCCAGGATGAGCAGTTCTTC.

This clonotype was detected ten times or more. The V and J genes are TRBV6-2 or TRBV6-3 and TRBJ2-5, with 9 bases that match TRBD2. The CDR3 extends over 16 amino acids. CDR1 is MNHEY, CDR2 SVGEGT, per germline. V lost 9 bases, J lost 5 bases, and 16 bases stayed unmatched. Here the CDR3 reads CASRLAGRSSWETQYF. For the CDR3, the DNA is TGTGCCAGTCGCCTAGCGGGACGATCCTCGTGGGAGACCCAGTACTTC.

This clonotype showed up many times. The chain carries TRBV18 and TRBJ1-4; TRBD1 might be the D (5 bases). CDR3 length equals 15 residues. Germline CDR1 reads KGHSH; CDR2 reads LQKENI. The germline V and J ends were trimmed by 3 bases and 8 bases, with 16 bases remaining between them. Here the CDR3 reads CASSPNGGTREKLFF. As DNA, the CDR3 is TGTGCCAGCTCACCTAATGGAGGGACGAGGGAAAAACTGTTTTTT.

This clonotype was seen ten or more times. The gene calls are TRBV3-1 and TRBJ2-1, with 9 bases aligning to TRBD2. The trim removed 1 base at V and 4 bases at J, leaving 5 bases unmatched. Germline V CDR1 and CDR2: LGHDT, YNNKEL (reference sequence). The CDR3 extends over 16 amino acids. The CDR3 coding sequence is TGTGCCAGCAGCCAAGGTTGGCGGGAGGGATACAATGAGCAGTTCTTC. Protein product: CASSQGWREGYNEQFF.

Many counts were recorded for this clonotype. The chain carries TRBV4-1 and TRBJ2-5, with D perhaps being TRBD1 or TRBD2 (5 bases each). CDR1 and CDR2 from the germline V gene are MGHRA and YSYEKL. With 3 bases removed from V and 5 bases from J, the gap between germline ends came to 13 bases. This CDR3 spans 14 amino acids. The CDR3 is CASSQVGAKETQYF. The CDR3 DNA is TGCGCCAGCAGCCAGGTCGGGGCGAAGGAGACCCAGTACTTC.

The sample holds a few counts of this clonotype. CDR3 nucleotides: TGTGCCAGCCACGACAGGGTGTCCCACAATGAGCAGTTCTTC. Its protein is CASHDRVSHNEQFF. The chain combines TRBV7-9 with TRBJ2-1, with 7 nucleotides matching TRBD1. J gave up 5 bases and V 8 bases, and 9 bases lay outside the gene matches. Germline V CDR1 and CDR2: SEHNR, FQNEAQ (reference sequence). This CDR3 spans 14 amino acids.

This clonotype was seen repeatedly, ten times or more. At one of its ends the junction is not consistent with the germline gene, which may arise from a read error. This sequence joins TRBV12-3 or TRBV12-4 and TRBJ2-3; 12 bases are shared with TRBD2. The CDR3 sequence is 14 residues long. The CDR3 DNA reads TGTGCCAGCAGTCTAGCGGGAGGGATGGATACGCAGTATTTT. Its protein is CASSLAGGMDTQYF.